This T cell receptor (beta chain) was observed in a study of CD8 T cells in ankylosing spondylitis. General study findings and limits: Earlier work had already found some motif variants in reactive arthritis synovial fluid and blood. Reported data indicate significant enrichment of disease-linked clones within matched ankylosing spondylitis synovial fluid. It appeared that ankylosing spondylitis blood was characterized by a TCR beta motif of several highly homologous variants.

As to this clonotype: The antigen is not known.

Quantitative 5'-RACE was performed with molecular barcodes, and it yielded the TCR beta libraries. TCRdb reprocessed the 5' RACE reads with MiXCR, giving one entry per CDR3 protein. The sample has more than 300,000 distinct CDR3 sequences, around 7.6% seen once. Sequenced: blood, either unsorted or a sorted T cell fraction (not recorded which). The clonotype comes from a male donor with ankylosing spondylitis.

CDR3 DNA: TGTGCCACCAGCAGCCGGGTCACAGATACGCAGTATTTT. It yields the protein CATSSRVTDTQYF. This chain joins TRBV15 and TRBJ2-3, with D uncertain. With 3 bases removed from V and 2 bases from J, the gap between germline ends came to 6 bases. The CDR3 loop spans 13 amino acids. Germline V gives CDR1 LNHNV, CDR2 YYDKDF (reference sequence).